The 29 T cell receptor beta chains below were found in one sample sequenced in a study of CD8 T cells in Susac syndrome. After extraction with the RNeasy kit, roughly 0.45 to 1 ug of the RNA was reverse transcribed using random hexamers. TCRdb re-called the immunoSEQ multiplex PCR reads with MiXCR, one entry per CDR3 protein. Among 150,000 to 190,000 distinct CDR3 sequences listed, roughly 96% were seen once. The sequenced material came from CD8+ T cells from PBMCs. All receptors come from a human donor with multiple sclerosis.

This rearrangement joins TRBV19 to TRBJ2-2; 9 positions match TRBD1. Germline V CDR1 and CDR2: LNHDA, SQIVND (reference sequence). This CDR3 contains 12 residues. CDR3 protein: CAGTGSTGELFF. The CDR3 nucleotides are TGTGCGGGGACAGGGAGCACCGGGGAGCTGTTTTTT.

The genes are TRBV29-1 and TRBJ2-7, with D possibly being TRBD1 or TRBD2 (5 bases each). In germline, CDR1 is SQVTM, CDR2 ANQGSEA. This CDR3 spans 14 amino acids. Trimming cost V 7 bases and J 7 bases, with 23 bases left between them. The CDR3 DNA reads TGCAGCGGGACTGTGCAGGGTAGGACGGGAGAGCAGTACTTC. Translation gives CSGTVQGRTGEQYF.

The genes are TRBV9 and TRBJ2-1; 7 nucleotides match TRBD1. CDR3 size: 17 residues. With V trimmed by 3 bases and J by 6 bases, 15 bases remained unmatched. The V gene's germline CDR1 is SGDLS and CDR2 YYNGEE. CDR3: CASSATADREYGNEQFF. The CDR3 DNA sequence: TGTGCCAGCAGCGCTACAGCCGACAGGGAGTATGGCAATGAGCAGTTCTTC.

CDR3 region: CASSAPGWHEQYF. For the CDR3, the DNA is TGTGCCAGCAGCGCCCCGGGGTGGCACGAGCAGTACTTC. The chain employs TRBV9 and TRBJ2-7, with D perhaps TRBD2 (5 bases). CDR1 and CDR2 (germline): SGDLS, YYNGEE. The CDR3 runs 13 residues. Trimming removed 3 bases at V and 5 bases at J, with 12 bases between.

The chain joins TRBV20-1 to TRBJ2-1; possible D gene TRBD2, 5 bases. Deletions cut 5 bases from V and 2 bases from J, with 13 bases between. This CDR3 is built from 14 residues. CDR1 and CDR2 (germline): DFQATT, SNEGSKA (reference sequence). In DNA form, the CDR3 reads TGCAGTGCTTACGGACGGGGAACCTACAATGAGCAGTTCTTC. Protein product: CSAYGRGTYNEQFF.

The chain joins TRBV6-6 to TRBJ2-2; a weak D match, TRBD1 (6 bases). Germline values: CDR1 MNHNY, CDR2 SVGAGI (reference sequence). Trimming took 4 bases from V and 5 from J, leaving 17 bases between them. The CDR3 consists of 16 residues. CDR3 loop: CASSFLPGHETGELFF. CDR3 sequence (DNA): TGTGCCAGCAGTTTCCTACCGGGACACGAGACCGGGGAGCTGTTTTTT.

This chain uses TRBV5-1 with TRBJ2-3; 9 bases are a match to TRBD2. J was trimmed by 6 bases and V by 4 bases; bases with no gene match: 12. The CDR3 is made up of 16 amino acids. CDR1 and CDR2 (germline): SGHRS, YFSETQ. CDR3 sequence (DNA): TGCGCCAGCAGCCCGCGACTAGCGGCCAGGTCCGATACGCAGTATTTT. Translation: CASSPRLAARSDTQYF.

This chain joins TRBV27 and TRBJ1-5, with D unclear. The germline gives CDR1 MNHEY, CDR2 SMNVEV (reference sequence). The CDR3 covers 14 residues. V lost 2 bases and J 0 bases, leaving 5 bases between the germline ends. CDR3 in amino acids: CASSLRVSNQPQHF. The CDR3 DNA is TGTGCCAGCAGTTTACGGGTTAGCAATCAGCCCCAGCATTTT.

In DNA, the CDR3 is TGTGCCAGCAGCGATTACCGACAGGGAGGGAGGAACACTGAAGCTTTCTTT. Translation: CASSDYRQGGRNTEAFF. V gene TRBV7-6 combines with J gene TRBJ1-1; 7 nucleotides align to TRBD1. Trimming removed 5 bases from V and 1 base from J; junction bases left unmatched: 13. Germline V gives CDR1 SGHVS, CDR2 FNYEAQ. This CDR3 contains 17 residues.

This chain links TRBV30 with TRBJ2-7, with D maybe TRBD2 (6 bases). V lost 2 bases and J lost 4, with 15 bases in between. The germline V gene encodes CDR1 GTSNPN and CDR2 SVGIG (reference sequence). This CDR3 is built from 14 residues. The DNA of the CDR3 is TGTGCCTGGAGTCTGGGGGTCGGGAGTTACGAGCAGTACTTC. Residues: CAWSLGVGSYEQYF.

The V and J genes are TRBV27 and TRBJ2-3; no clear D. Germline assignment: CDR1 MNHEY and CDR2 SMNVEV (reference sequence). CDR3 length: 13 residues. The V end lost 1 base, the J end lost 6 bases, and 8 bases lay between the germline ends. The CDR3 region has the DNA TGTGCCAGCAGTTTATTCTCTGGGGATACGCAGTATTTT. Translating it yields CASSLFSGDTQYF.

The CDR3 nucleotides are TGTGCCAGCAGTGATACGGGACAGGGAAACAATGAGCAGTTCTTC. Protein sequence: CASSDTGQGNNEQFF. The rearrangement uses TRBV9 and TRBJ2-1; 9 positions agree with TRBD1. With 5 bases clipped from V and 5 bases from J, the junction kept 8 bases outside the gene matches. CDR3 length equals 15 residues. Looked up from germline, CDR1 is SGDLS and CDR2 is YYNGEE.

The V and J genes are TRBV30 and TRBJ2-2; D gene uncertain. V shed 7 bases and J shed 7 bases, with 13 bases lying between them. Germline assignment: CDR1 GTSNPN and CDR2 SVGIG (reference sequence). The length of the CDR3 is 12 residues. DNA for the CDR3: TGTGCCTACTTTAGAGAAAACGGGGAGCTGTTTTTT. Translation: CAYFRENGELFF.

The chain couples TRBV20-1 to TRBJ2-1, with D possibly matching TRBD1 (6 bases). Trimming removed 2 bases at V and 2 bases at J, with 10 bases between. CDR1 DFQATT and CDR2 SNEGSKA come from the germline V gene (reference sequence). The CDR3 is 14 amino acids. The CDR3 nucleotides are TGCAGTGCTAGATATAGGGGGACCTACAATGAGCAGTTCTTC. This encodes CSARYRGTYNEQFF.

This sequence joins TRBV14 and TRBJ2-7; D gene unclear. Trimming took 4 bases from V and 3 from J, leaving 13 bases between them. The germline CDR1 and CDR2 sequences are SGHDN and FVKESK. This CDR3 has 14 amino acids. For the CDR3, the DNA is TGTGCCAGCAGCCCATTCAAGCACCACTACGAGCAGTACTTC. Its translation is CASSPFKHHYEQYF.

This clonotype was counted a single time. In nucleotides, the CDR3 is TGTGCCAGCAGCGTAGTCCCGGCAGCGGCGGGGGGCTACACCTTC. Amino acid sequence: CASSVVPAAAGGYTF. J is TRBJ1-2 and V is TRBV9; D uncertain. Germline values: CDR1 SGDLS, CDR2 YYNGEE. The CDR3 is 15 amino acids. Trimming removed 0 bases at V and 8 bases at J, with 17 bases between.

The chain has TRBV2 and TRBJ1-1; D not resolved. Trimming pared 2 bases from V and 0 bases from J, leaving 16 bases between. The CDR3 consists of 17 residues. Germline CDR1 SNHLY, CDR2 FYNNEI. For the CDR3, the DNA is TGTGCCAGCAGTGAATTGACGGGAGCCGAGGTGAACACTGAAGCTTTCTTT. Translation: CASSELTGAEVNTEAFF.

This rearrangement joins TRBV6-2 or TRBV6-3 to TRBJ1-6, with 7 positions matching TRBD1. The trim removed 5 bases at V and 12 bases at J, leaving 10 bases unmatched. Germline lookup yields CDR1 MNHEY and CDR2 SVGEGT. There are 14 residues in the CDR3. The CDR3 sequence: CASSKGQPSVPLHF. The CDR3 nucleotides read TGTGCCAGCAGTAAGGGACAGCCTTCGGTACCCCTCCACTTT.

DNA of the CDR3: TGTGCCAGCACCCGGGACGGATCTAACTATGGCTACACCTTC. Protein product: CASTRDGSNYGYTF. The chain combines TRBV12-3 or TRBV12-4 with TRBJ1-2; D is perhaps TRBD1 (5 bases). The CDR3 is 14 residues long. Trimming removed 7 bases at V and 0 bases at J, with 12 bases between.

The V call is TRBV12-3 or TRBV12-4, the J call TRBJ2-2; D ambiguous. Trimming cost V 1 base and J 6 bases, with 9 bases left between them. This CDR3 has 14 residues. Here the CDR3 DNA reads TGTGCCAGCAGTTTAGTATCCGTCCCCGGGGAGCTGTTTTTT. Protein product: CASSLVSVPGELFF.

The DNA for the CDR3 is TGTGCCTGGAGCGGAAACAGGGGAGAGAACACTGAAGCTTTCTTT. Its protein is CAWSGNRGENTEAFF. This rearrangement joins TRBV30 to TRBJ1-1; 7 bases map to TRBD1. The junction had 8 bases not matched to a gene; V was cut back by 3 bases and J by 1 base. This CDR3 has 15 residues. Germline CDR1 and CDR2: GTSNPN and SVGIG (reference sequence). The full variable domain, its missing parts supplied by reference TRBV30 and TRBJ1-1, is SQTIHQWPATLVQPVGSPLSLECTVEGTSNPNLYWYRQAAGRGLQLLFYSVGIGQISSEVPQNLSASRPQDRQFILSSKKLLLSDSGFYLCAWSGNRGENTEAFFGQGTRLTVV.

This clonotype was recorded once. The chain joins TRBV2 to TRBJ2-1, with D perhaps matching TRBD1 (6 bases). The CDR3 covers 12 residues. V was trimmed by 11 bases and J by 6 bases, leaving 14 bases between them. Germline lookup yields CDR1 SNHLY and CDR2 FYNNEI. The CDR3, as DNA: TGTGCCTTACAGGGCTCTCGCAATGAGCAGTTCTTC. This encodes CALQGSRNEQFF.

This chain links TRBV30 with TRBJ1-2, with 8 bases matching TRBD1. The V and J ends lost 2 bases and 8 bases, in that order; junction bases with no gene match: 19. Germline CDR1 is GTSNPN and CDR2 is SVGIG (reference sequence). The CDR3 covers 17 residues. The CDR3 sequence is CAWSTQGTGVFRRGYTF. CDR3 coding DNA: TGTGCCTGGAGTACTCAAGGGACAGGTGTCTTCCGGCGGGGCTACACCTTC.

In its sample, this clonotype was seen a few times. The chain couples TRBV12-3 or TRBV12-4 to TRBJ2-1; D gene uncertain. The CDR3 has 13 amino acids. Deletions cut 3 bases from V and 1 base from J, with 4 bases between. The CDR3 DNA reads as TGTGCCAGCAGTTTCACGTCCTACAATGAGCAGTTCTTC. This translates into CASSFTSYNEQFF.

The chain has TRBV20-1 and TRBJ2-7; D not resolved. Looked up from germline, CDR1 is DFQATT and CDR2 is SNEGSKA (reference sequence). V was shortened by 0 bases and J by 4 bases, with 16 bases between the two germline ends. This CDR3 is 15 amino acids long. Here the CDR3 reads CSARDRGGPSYEQYF. In DNA form, the CDR3 reads TGCAGTGCTAGAGATCGAGGCGGACCCAGTTACGAGCAGTACTTC.

V and J are TRBV5-1 and TRBJ2-7; 9 bases align to TRBD1. Unmatched junction bases numbered 9, after V lost 5 bases and J lost 3 bases. CDR1 and CDR2 from the germline V gene are SGHRS and YFSETQ. The CDR3 sequence is 15 residues long. The CDR3: CASRQGQGVGYEQYF. The CDR3 bases are TGCGCCAGCAGACAGGGACAGGGCGTCGGCTACGAGCAGTACTTC.

The chain carries TRBV20-1 and TRBJ2-1; D is unclear. The V gene's germline CDR1 is DFQATT and CDR2 SNEGSKA (reference sequence). The length of the CDR3 is 13 residues. Trimming cost V 2 bases and J 5 bases, with 10 bases left between them. The chain's CDR3 is CSARKADDNEQFF. CDR3 DNA sequence: TGCAGTGCTAGAAAGGCGGATGACAATGAGCAGTTCTTC.

The chain uses TRBV5-1 and TRBJ2-1; D may be TRBD1 (6 bases). Deletions cut 6 bases from V and 6 bases from J, with 16 bases between. The length of the CDR3 is 14 residues. Germline V gene lookup returns CDR1 SGHRS and CDR2 YFSETQ. CDR3 sequence (DNA): TGCGCCAGCACCCCGGACAGCCTCATCAATGAGCAGTTCTTC. It encodes CASTPDSLINEQFF.

This clonotype was seen once. This chain links TRBV29-1 with TRBJ2-1; 9 bases are a match to TRBD1. Germline CDR1 reads SQVTM; CDR2 reads ANQGSEA. With 4 bases clipped from V and 10 bases from J, the junction kept 14 bases outside the gene matches. The CDR3 runs 15 residues. The CDR3, as DNA: TGCAGCGTTGGGCAGTGGACAGGGGAGTTCGGGGAGCAGTTCTTC. Translation: CSVGQWTGEFGEQFF.